A single sample gave rise to the 4 T cell receptor beta chains below, sequenced in a study of long-term antiretroviral therapy in people with HIV. immunoSEQ v3.0 was run at survey level. The assay was immunoSEQ multiplex PCR, and TCRdb's table has in-frame clones only and misses some. The sample lists about 23,000 clones, 70% to 90% seen once, with 12% in the top ten. Here the sequenced sample was unsorted PBMCs, taken 1.6 years after starting antiretroviral therapy. The receptors originated from a man aged 35 to 55 with HIV.

The chain links TRBV25-1 to TRBJ2-3; D is undetermined. The V and J ends lost 6 bases and 0 bases respectively, with 4 bases between them. The germline gives CDR1 MGHDK, CDR2 SYGVNS. The CDR3 sequence is 12 residues long. Here the CDR3 reads CASSSSTDTQYF. CDR3 nucleotide sequence: TGTGCCAGCAGCTCTAGCACAGATACGCAGTATTTT.

This sequence joins TRBV7-9 and TRBJ2-1; 8 positions agree with TRBD1. Trimming removed 2 bases from V and 2 bases from J; junction bases left unmatched: 11. The CDR3 covers 18 residues. The germline gives CDR1 SEHNR, CDR2 FQNEAQ (reference sequence). This CDR3 is CASSLPAVTGVPYNEQFF. In DNA form, the CDR3 reads TGTGCCAGCAGCTTACCGGCTGTGACAGGGGTCCCCTACAATGAGCAGTTCTTC.

This sequence joins TRBV4-1 and TRBJ2-1; D is uncertain. Per germline, CDR1 MGHRA and CDR2 YSYEKL. The CDR3 contains 11 residues. Trimming stripped 1 base from V and 9 bases from J, with 4 bases between. The CDR3 sequence is CASSQGGEQFF. The CDR3 region has the DNA TGCGCCAGCAGCCAAGGAGGTGAGCAGTTCTTC.

The J gene is TRBJ2-1, the V gene TRBV7-3; 7 nucleotides agree with TRBD2. The J segment lost 8 bases and the V segment lost 6 bases, leaving 7 bases of the junction unmatched. This CDR3 comprises 13 residues. Germline assignment: CDR1 SGHTA and CDR2 FQGTGA. The CDR3 DNA follows: TGTGCCAGCAGATCAGGACTAGACGATGAGCAGTTCTTC. This translates into CASRSGLDDEQFF.